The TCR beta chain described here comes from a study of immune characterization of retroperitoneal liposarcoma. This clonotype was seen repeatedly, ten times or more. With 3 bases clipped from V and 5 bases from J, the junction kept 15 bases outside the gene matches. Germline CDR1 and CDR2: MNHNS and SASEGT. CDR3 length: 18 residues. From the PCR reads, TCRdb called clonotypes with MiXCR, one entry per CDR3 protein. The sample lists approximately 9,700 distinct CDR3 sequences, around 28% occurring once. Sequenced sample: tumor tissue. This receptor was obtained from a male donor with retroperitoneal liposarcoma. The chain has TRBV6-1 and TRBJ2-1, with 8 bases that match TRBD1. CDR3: CASSERMLGQGVNNEQFF. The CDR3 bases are TGTGCCAGCAGTGAGCGAATGTTAGGACAGGGTGTCAACAATGAGCAGTTCTTC.